This TCR beta chain came from a study of T cells of healthy individuals. V lost 5 bases and J lost 5, with 19 bases in between. The CDR3 runs 15 residues. CDR1 MDHEN and CDR2 SYDVKM come from the germline V gene. Using its own MiXCR run on the 5' RACE reads, TCRdb lists one record per CDR3 protein. The data show 90,000 to 100,000 distinct CDR3 sequences, 15% to 20% seen once. The table lists this clonotype with a few counts. This rearrangement joins TRBV28 to TRBJ2-7; possibly TRBD2 for D (6 bases). This clonotype was sampled from a human donor in good health. CDR3 loop: CASSDGRPGSDEQYF. DNA of the CDR3: TGTGCCAGCAGTGACGGACGGCCCGGGAGCGACGAGCAGTACTTC. Variable domain in full (rest from reference TRBV28 and TRBJ2-7): DVKVTQSSRYLVKRTGEKVFLECVQDMDHENMFWYRQDPGLGLRLIYFSYDVKMKEKGDIPEGYSVSREKKERFSLILESASTNQTSMYLCASSDGRPGSDEQYFGPGTRLTVT.